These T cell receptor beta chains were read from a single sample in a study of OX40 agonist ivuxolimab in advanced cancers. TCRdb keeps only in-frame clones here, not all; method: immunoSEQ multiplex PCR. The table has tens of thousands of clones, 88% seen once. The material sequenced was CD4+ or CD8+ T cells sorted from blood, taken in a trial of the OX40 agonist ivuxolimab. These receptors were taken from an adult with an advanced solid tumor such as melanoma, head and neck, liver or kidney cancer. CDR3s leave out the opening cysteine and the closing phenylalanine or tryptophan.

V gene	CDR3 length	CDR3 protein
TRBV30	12	ARRGTSGTGELF
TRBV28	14	ASSFEGRGLGQPQH
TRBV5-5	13	ASSPTSGVYNEQF
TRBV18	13	ASSPAGGATDTQY
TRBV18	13	ASSPTGASGETQY
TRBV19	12	ASRSIWGNHEQF
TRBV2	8	ASRADYGY
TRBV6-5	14	ASSWDRSGINQPQH
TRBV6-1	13	ASARGSSGANVLT
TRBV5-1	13	ASSLEQGVQETQY
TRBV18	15	ASSPPRAEEGGAEQF
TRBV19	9	ASRLGETQY
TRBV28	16	ASSLSPGLGSLQETQY
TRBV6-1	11	ASSFLANYGYT
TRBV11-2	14	ASSLDLAGPYNEQF
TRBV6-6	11	ASRLTSGETQY
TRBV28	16	ASRRLRGGPFFNYGYT
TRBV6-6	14	ASSYSSGRTYNEQF
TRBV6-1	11	ASSLRDSYEQY
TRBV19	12	ASSIWGREDTQY
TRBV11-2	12	ASSINPSTDTQY
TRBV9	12	ASSPGLITDTQY
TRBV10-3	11	AISDRTLNIQY
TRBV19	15	ASSISGTSANTGELF
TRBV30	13	AWSVLNGLNTEAF
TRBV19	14	ASSIRHQGASYEQY
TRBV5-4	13	ASSLSGSRAEKLF
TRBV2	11	ASGGDVLYEQY
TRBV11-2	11	ASSAGRSYEQY
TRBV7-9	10	ASSSLGHEQY
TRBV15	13	ATSATDFSYNEQF
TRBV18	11	ASSRQGITEAF
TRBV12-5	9	ASTLTGEQF
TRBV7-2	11	ASSLGPDYEQY
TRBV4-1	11	ASSKRRTGELF
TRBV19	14	ASSIRRREGRGEQF
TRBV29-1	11	SAEGQGPDTQY
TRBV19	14	ASSITGPLSGNTIY
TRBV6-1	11	ASSEYHSYEQY
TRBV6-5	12	ASSGGTGQETQY
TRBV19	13	ASKSASGSYNEQF
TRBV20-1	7	SARETQY
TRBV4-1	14	ASSQDKTYSNQPQH
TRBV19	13	ASSIIGSPDTEAF
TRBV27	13	ASSPAPGLAREQY
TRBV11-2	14	ASRRTSGDRLHEQY
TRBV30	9	AWSVGEKLF
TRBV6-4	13	ASSSLGQSTDTQY
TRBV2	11	ASMGQGNVPQH
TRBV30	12	AWSASLGNYEQY
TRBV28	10	ASSLGSTEAF
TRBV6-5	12	ASSYNRATQPQH
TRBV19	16	ASSSPRGASSSYNEQF
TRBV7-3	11	ASSSTGVNEQY